These T cell receptor beta chains were read from a single sample in a study of CD8 T cells in Susac syndrome. TCRdb recomputed calls from the immunoSEQ multiplex PCR reads with MiXCR, one row per CDR3 protein. The sample lists approximately 120,000 distinct CDR3 sequences; roughly 95% were seen once. Sequences were obtained from CD4+ T cells from PBMCs. The receptors were sampled from a human donor in good health. The CDR3 runs from the conserved cysteine through the conserved F or W. D genes are given only for firm matches. Some rows have no size entry. The others give once, few or many, or a class for an expanded clone.

d_call clone_size j_call v_call cdr3_aa cdr3_nt
. . TRBJ2-7 TRBV29-1 CSASSAYEQYF TGCAGCGCTTCCAGCGCCTACGAGCAGTACTTC
TRBD2 . TRBJ2-1 TRBV12-3/TRBV12-4 CASSLAYWREGPYNEQFF TGTGCCAGCAGTTTAGCGTATTGGCGGGAGGGCCCGTACAATGAGCAGTTCTTC
. . TRBJ2-5 TRBV3-1 CASSQVSRGPAETQYF TGTGCCAGCAGCCAAGTTAGCCGGGGCCCAGCGGAGACCCAGTACTTC
. . TRBJ2-3 TRBV9 CASSVAPSAADTQYF TGTGCCAGCAGCGTAGCCCCCTCCGCGGCAGATACGCAGTATTTT
. . TRBJ2-2 TRBV7-6 CASSSLQGPRELFF TGTGCCAGCAGCTCCTTACAGGGCCCTCGGGAGCTGTTTTTT
. . TRBJ2-4 TRBV20-1 CSAREGTGGGIQYF TGCAGTGCTAGAGAGGGAACAGGGGGGGGCATTCAGTACTTC
. . TRBJ1-1 TRBV20-1 CSASPGAPTEAFF TGCAGTGCTAGCCCGGGGGCCCCCACTGAAGCTTTCTTT
. . TRBJ2-1 TRBV28 CASSSWTVPNEQFF TGTGCCAGCAGTTCCTGGACAGTCCCCAATGAGCAGTTCTTC
TRBD1 . TRBJ2-7 TRBV29-1 CSVADRGFNYEQYF TGCAGCGTTGCCGACAGGGGGTTTAACTACGAGCAGTACTTC
TRBD2 . TRBJ2-3 TRBV7-2 CASSYYSGGTDTQYF TGTGCCAGCAGCTATTATAGCGGGGGCACAGATACGCAGTATTTT
TRBD1 . TRBJ2-6 TRBV23-1 CASSHHSGTGSSGANVLTF TGCGCCAGCAGTCACCATTCCGGGACAGGGAGTTCTGGGGCCAACGTCCTGACTTTC
. . TRBJ1-1 TRBV3-1 CASSSPGGEAFF TGTGCCAGCAGCTCCCCGGGGGGGGAAGCTTTCTTT
TRBD1 . TRBJ2-1 TRBV6-2/TRBV6-3 CASSYAATPGQGDYEQFF TGTGCCAGCAGTTACGCGGCAACCCCGGGACAGGGAGACTATGAGCAGTTCTTC
. . TRBJ2-5 TRBV20-1 CSARWGGETQYF TGCAGTGCTAGATGGGGAGGAGAGACCCAGTACTTC
TRBD1 . TRBJ2-5 TRBV19 CASTPGGDRAKTQYF TGTGCCAGTACACCCGGCGGCGACAGGGCTAAGACCCAGTACTTC
TRBD2 . TRBJ2-2 TRBV5-1 CASSSSGANTGELFF TGCGCCAGCAGCTCTAGCGGGGCGAACACCGGGGAGCTGTTTTTT
. . TRBJ2-5 TRBV10-3 CAISDSKTAETQYF TGTGCCATCAGTGACTCCAAGACGGCAGAGACCCAGTACTTC
TRBD1 . TRBJ2-2 TRBV5-1 CASRTGEIGGELFF TGCGCCAGCAGAACAGGGGAAATCGGCGGGGAGCTGTTTTTT
. . TRBJ1-5 TRBV12-2 CASPEQRKNQPQHF TGTGCAAGCCCAGAGCAGCGGAAGAATCAGCCCCAGCATTTT
. . TRBJ1-2 TRBV19 CASTLRGRNYGYTF TGTGCCAGTACCCTCAGGGGCAGAAACTATGGCTACACCTTC
. . TRBJ2-3 TRBV3-1 CASSNRRPSSTDTQYF TGTGCCAGCAGCAACCGTCGGCCCAGTAGCACAGATACGCAGTATTTT
TRBD1 once TRBJ1-2 TRBV25-1 CASSEGQGYGYTF TGTGCCAGCAGTGAAGGACAGGGGTATGGCTACACCTTC
. . TRBJ2-5 TRBV4-1 CASSQELGRETQYF TGCGCCAGCAGCCAAGAGCTTGGGAGAGAGACCCAGTACTTC
. . TRBJ1-1 TRBV9 CASSAEGGWQMNTEAFF TGTGCCAGCAGCGCCGAAGGAGGATGGCAGATGAACACTGAAGCTTTCTTT
TRBD1 once TRBJ1-2 TRBV5-1 CASSSKRQGNGYTF TGCGCCAGCAGCTCGAAGCGACAGGGGAATGGCTACACCTTC
TRBD2 . TRBJ2-1 TRBV13 CASSLGASGRSRYNEQFF TGTGCCAGCAGCTTAGGAGCTAGCGGGAGGTCGAGGTACAATGAGCAGTTCTTC
. . TRBJ2-3 TRBV29-1 CSVTGDTQYF TGCAGCGTCACGGGAGATACGCAGTATTTT
. . TRBJ2-5 TRBV6-2/TRBV6-3 CASTQGLQETQYF TGTGCCAGCACCCAGGGCCTGCAAGAGACCCAGTACTTC
. . TRBJ1-1 TRBV20-1 CSATKNTEAFF TGCAGTGCCACAAAGAACACTGAAGCTTTCTTT
TRBD1 . TRBJ1-2 TRBV6-1 CASKNRDRGPLSYGYTF TGTGCCAGCAAGAACCGAGACAGGGGTCCTCTTTCCTATGGCTACACCTTC
TRBD1 . TRBJ2-7 TRBV3-1 CASSQTGPYEQYF TGTGCCAGCAGCCAGACAGGGCCCTACGAGCAGTACTTC
TRBD1 . TRBJ2-7 TRBV12-3/TRBV12-4 CASSLSNRGTEQYF TGTGCCAGCAGTTTATCTAACAGGGGTACCGAGCAGTACTTC
. . TRBJ1-5 TRBV24-1 CATSDGGQSNQPQHF TGTGCCACCAGTGACGGCGGCCAGAGCAATCAGCCCCAGCATTTT
. . TRBJ1-5 TRBV18 CASSPRWNNQPQHF TGTGCCAGCTCACCACGTTGGAACAATCAGCCCCAGCATTTT
TRBD1 . TRBJ1-1 TRBV7-2 CASSLWTGGTEAFF TGTGCCAGCAGCTTATGGACAGGGGGCACTGAAGCTTTCTTT
TRBD2 . TRBJ2-2 TRBV3-1 CASSQETSGAGELFF TGTGCCAGCAGCCAGGAGACTAGCGGGGCCGGGGAGCTGTTTTTT
TRBD1 . TRBJ1-1 TRBV28 CASSPGGAYTEAFF TGTGCCAGCAGCCCAGGGGGCGCATACACTGAAGCTTTCTTT
. . TRBJ1-2 TRBV7-9 CASSLVSGRNYGYTF TGTGCCAGCAGCTTAGTGTCGGGGCGTAACTATGGCTACACCTTC
. once TRBJ2-1 TRBV3-1 CASSQGFSSYNEQFF TGTGCCAGCAGCCAAGGGTTCAGCTCCTACAATGAGCAGTTCTTC
. once TRBJ2-1 TRBV24-1 CATSDLINEQFF TGTGCCACCAGTGATTTAATCAATGAGCAGTTCTTC
. . TRBJ2-7 TRBV4-1 CASSPLLTARYEQYF TGCGCCAGCAGCCCACTCTTGACAGCGCGCTACGAGCAGTACTTC
. . TRBJ1-1 TRBV24-1 CATSGRGTEAFF TGTGCCACCTCGGGACGGGGAACTGAAGCTTTCTTT
. . TRBJ2-7 TRBV19 CASIPIRDTSYEQYF TGTGCCAGTATCCCCATCCGGGACACCTCCTACGAGCAGTACTTC
. . TRBJ2-7 TRBV23-1 CASSQSRDRTYEQYF TGCGCCAGCAGTCAATCTAGGGATCGTACCTACGAGCAGTACTTC
. . TRBJ2-1 TRBV6-2/TRBV6-3 CASSLPRNEQFF TGTGCCAGCAGTCTCCCTAGGAATGAGCAGTTCTTC
. . TRBJ1-2 TRBV12-3/TRBV12-4 CASSRAYGYTF TGTGCCAGCAGCCGGGCCTATGGCTACACCTTC
. once TRBJ2-6 TRBV19 CASSTGANSGANVLTF TGTGCCAGTAGTACAGGGGCCAACTCTGGGGCCAACGTCCTGACTTTC
. once TRBJ2-7 TRBV29-1 CSVAGTSFGWYEQYF TGCAGCGTTGCCGGAACTAGTTTCGGATGGTACGAGCAGTACTTC
. . TRBJ1-2 TRBV30 CAWSPILPGRNGYTF TGTGCCTGGAGCCCCATACTCCCAGGGAGGAATGGCTACACCTTC
. . TRBJ1-1 TRBV20-1 CSASRDALGNTEAFF TGCAGTGCTAGTCGGGATGCCCTGGGGAACACTGAAGCTTTCTTT
TRBD2 once TRBJ2-2 TRBV3-1 CASSNSGAGTGELFF TGTGCCAGCAGCAATAGCGGGGCTGGCACCGGGGAGCTGTTTTTT
TRBD1 . TRBJ2-7 TRBV2 CASRGPGQSYYEQYF TGTGCCAGCAGGGGACCGGGACAGTCCTACTACGAGCAGTACTTC
TRBD2 . TRBJ2-5 TRBV18 CASSPGGTHQETQYF TGTGCCAGCTCACCGGGGGGGACGCACCAAGAGACCCAGTACTTC